These 3 T cell receptor beta chains share one sample of origin, sequenced in a study of tumor and adjacent non-tumor tissue in lung cancer. This sample's RNA came from whole unsorted tissue. Three rounds of nested PCR, following a modified ARM-PCR protocol, produced the TCRbeta library. TCRdb reprocessed the multiplex PCR reads with MiXCR, giving one entry per CDR3 protein. This sample has 200,000 to 250,000 distinct CDR3 sequences, with about 76% found just once. The sample comprised lung tumor tissue. These receptors all stem from a man in his 60s with non-small cell lung cancer.

Remarks on this clonotype: The germline gene is not matched at one end of the junction; a read error may be the cause. The chain carries TRBV11-3 and TRBJ2-5, with TRBD1 matching over 9 bases. The CDR3 length is 16 residues. Germline loops: CDR1 SGHNT, CDR2 YENEEA. CDR3 region: CASSYRGRRGSETQYF. CDR3 DNA sequence: TGTGCCAGCAGCTACAGGGGGCGACGTGGTTCGGAGACTCAGTACTTC.

This clonotype was seen ten or more times. V is TRBV12-3 or TRBV12-4 and J is TRBJ1-5; maybe TRBD1 (5 bases). Trimming left V 4 bases short and J 5 bases short, with 9 bases between. The CDR3 covers 13 residues. The chain's CDR3 is CASSYTRDQPQHF. The DNA for the CDR3 is TGTGCCAGCAGTTATACCAGGGATCAGCCCCAGCATTTT.

This clonotype was found a few times. The chain links TRBV10-2 to TRBJ2-2; no definite D call. Trimming cost V 6 bases and J 1 base, with 6 bases left between them. Germline-derived CDR1 and CDR2 are WSHSY and SAAADI. There are 13 residues in the CDR3. The CDR3 DNA is TGCGCCAGCAGAGACGGGAACACCGGGGAGCTGTTTTTT. Amino acid sequence: CASRDGNTGELFF.